This passage covers 5 T cell receptor beta chains from one sample sequenced in a study of blood T cell repertoires in COVID-19. TCRdb's copy holds only in-frame clones and misses some; the assay was immunoSEQ multiplex PCR. The sample has over 100,000 clones; more than 75% are singletons. The source material was peripheral blood. All receptors come from a middle-aged man with acute or convalescent COVID-19.

The chain links TRBV6-2 or TRBV6-3 to TRBJ1-2; unclear D gene. CDR1 is MNHEY, CDR2 SVGEGT, per germline. The V end lost 6 bases, the J end lost 0 bases, and 5 bases lay between the germline ends. This CDR3 has 12 amino acids. For the CDR3, the DNA is TGTGCCAGCAGCGCAGCTAACTATGGCTACACCTTC. Amino acids: CASSAANYGYTF.

The chain has TRBV15 and TRBJ1-2, with TRBD1 as a possible D gene (5 bases). CDR1 LNHNV and CDR2 YYDKDF come from the germline V gene (reference sequence). The ends were cut back, 1 base at V and 5 bases at J, with 20 bases in the middle. The CDR3 extends over 17 amino acids. CDR3 sequence: CATSRGGTLTLGYGYTF. DNA of the CDR3: TGTGCCACCAGCAGAGGGGGGACTCTTACTCTAGGGTATGGCTACACCTTC.

The genes are TRBV6-4 and TRBJ2-1; D is uncertain. This CDR3 contains 11 residues. Trimming removed 3 bases from V and 7 bases from J, with 4 bases in between. Germline V gives CDR1 MRHNA, CDR2 SNTAGT. CDR3 bases: TGTGCCAGCAGTGATCATAATGAGCAGTTCTTC. Encoded protein: CASSDHNEQFF.

The chain couples TRBV11-2 to TRBJ2-7; TRBD1 matches at 12 bases. Trimming at V came to 3 bases and at J to 7 bases, leaving 4 bases not matched to a gene. The CDR3 is 14 residues long. CDR1 and CDR2 from the germline V gene are SGHAT and FQNNGV. DNA for the CDR3: TGTGCCAGCAGCTTGGGACAGGGGGCTCGGGAGCAGTACTTC. Its translation is CASSLGQGAREQYF.

The V gene is TRBV27, the J gene TRBJ2-1, with a weak D call TRBD2 (5 bases). Trimming shortened V by 2 bases and J by 3 bases, and 11 bases separated the two germline ends. Germline CDR1 and CDR2: MNHEY and SMNVEV (reference sequence). The CDR3 length is 15 residues. The CDR3 coding sequence is TGTGCCAGCAGTTTAAGGGTGGGAGTCTACAATGAGCAGTTCTTC. This encodes CASSLRVGVYNEQFF.